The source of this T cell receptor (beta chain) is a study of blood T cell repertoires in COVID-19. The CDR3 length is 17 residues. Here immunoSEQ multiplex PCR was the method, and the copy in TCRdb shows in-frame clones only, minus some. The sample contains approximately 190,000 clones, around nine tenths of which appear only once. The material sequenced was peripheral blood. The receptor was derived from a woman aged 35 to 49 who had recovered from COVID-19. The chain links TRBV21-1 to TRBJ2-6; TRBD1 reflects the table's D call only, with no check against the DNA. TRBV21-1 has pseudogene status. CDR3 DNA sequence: TGTGCCAGCAGCAATGGGAGACAGGGGTCTGGGGCCAACGTCCTGACTTTC. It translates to CASSNGRQGSGANVLTF.